The text below deals with one TCR beta chain. The table came from immunoSEQ multiplex PCR; TCRdb's copy has only in-frame clones and leaves some out. Here the sample spans roughly 350,000 clones, 91% being singletons. This sample is drawn from a study of blood T cell repertoires in COVID-19. Study in general: COVID-19 samples, acute and convalescent, were from the United States, Italy and Spain. Sample material is recorded as cDNA or gDNA derived from T cells, B-cell-depleted T cells, or PBMCs.

V was pared by 2 bases and J by 3 bases, with 9 bases of the junction left unmatched. There are 17 residues in the CDR3. CDR1 and CDR2 (germline): SGHNT, YYREEE (reference sequence). This clonotype originated in a woman between 18 and 29 years old who had recovered from COVID-19. The sequenced sample was peripheral blood. J is TRBJ2-3 and V is TRBV5-4; 10 nucleotides line up with TRBD2. CDR3 nucleotides: TGTGCCAGCAGCTTCGGAGGGGGGACTAGCGCGACAGATACGCAGTATTTT. This codes for CASSFGGGTSATDTQYF.